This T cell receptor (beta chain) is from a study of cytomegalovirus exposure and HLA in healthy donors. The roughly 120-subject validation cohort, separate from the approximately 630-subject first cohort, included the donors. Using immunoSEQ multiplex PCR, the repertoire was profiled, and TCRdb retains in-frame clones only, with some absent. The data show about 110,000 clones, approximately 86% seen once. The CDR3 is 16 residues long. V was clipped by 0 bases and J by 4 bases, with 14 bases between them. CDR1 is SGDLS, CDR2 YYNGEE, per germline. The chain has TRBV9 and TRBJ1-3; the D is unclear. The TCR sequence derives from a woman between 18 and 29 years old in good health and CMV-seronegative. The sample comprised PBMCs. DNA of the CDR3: TGTGCCAGCAGCGTAGGAAACGGCGGAGGCGGAAACACCATATATTTT. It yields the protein CASSVGNGGGGNTIYF.